This T cell receptor (beta chain) is drawn from a study of blood T cell repertoires in COVID-19. V was cut by 3 bases and J by 3 bases, with 18 bases left in between. CDR3 length: 16 amino acids. Germline-derived CDR1 and CDR2 are KGHSH and LQKENI. As originally analysed: Quantification of nucleated cells was approximated via reference gene primer amplification. Repertoires were generated with immunoSEQ multiplex PCR, while TCRdb's copy carries only in-frame clones and drops some. The DNA was the basis for D and trimming; V, J and clone size are from that table. The profile covers tens of thousands of clones, with roughly 85% appearing a single time and about 13% taken by the ten largest.

The J gene is TRBJ2-7, the V gene TRBV18, with a weak D call TRBD1 (6 bases). Sequencing used peripheral blood. The origin of this receptor is a human donor in a cohort sampled during active COVID-19. For the CDR3, the DNA is TGTGCCAGCTCACCCCCGGAACGGGACACAATCTACGAGCAGTACTTC. Translated, it gives CASSPPERDTIYEQYF.